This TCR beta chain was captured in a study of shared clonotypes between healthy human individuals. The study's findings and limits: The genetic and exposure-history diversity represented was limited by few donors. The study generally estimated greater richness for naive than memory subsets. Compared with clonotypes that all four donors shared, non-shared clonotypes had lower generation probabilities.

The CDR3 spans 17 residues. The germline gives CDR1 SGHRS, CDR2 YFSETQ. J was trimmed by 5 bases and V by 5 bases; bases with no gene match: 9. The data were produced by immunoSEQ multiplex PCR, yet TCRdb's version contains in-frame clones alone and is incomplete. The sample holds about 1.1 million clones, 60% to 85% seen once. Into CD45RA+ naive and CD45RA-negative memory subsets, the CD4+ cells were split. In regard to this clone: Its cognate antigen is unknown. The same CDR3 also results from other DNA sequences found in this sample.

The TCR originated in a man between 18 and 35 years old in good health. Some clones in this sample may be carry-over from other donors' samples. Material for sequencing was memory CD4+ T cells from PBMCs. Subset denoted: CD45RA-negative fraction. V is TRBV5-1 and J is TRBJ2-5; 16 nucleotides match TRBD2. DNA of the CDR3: TGCGCCAGCAGTCCCGGGACTAGCGGGAGGGCGCGGGAGACCCAGTACTTC. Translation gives CASSPGTSGRARETQYF. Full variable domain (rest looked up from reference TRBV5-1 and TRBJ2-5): KAGVTQTPRYLIKTRGQQVTLSCSPISGHRSVSWYQQTPGQGLQFLFEYFSETQRNKGNFPGRFSGRQFSNSRSEMNVSTLELGDSALYLCASSPGTSGRARETQYFGPGTRLLVL.